Detailed here is one T cell receptor beta chain. The antigen remains undetermined. These data originate in a study of T cell responses to AZD1222 COVID-19 vaccine. Notes on the study in general: Among the donors, most were white British and more were female, and clonal diversity was possibly underestimated. Among those given AZD1222, only five to seven were seropositive at baseline.

Data came from immunoSEQ multiplex PCR; TCRdb stores just in-frame clones and leaves some out. The sample shows roughly 80,000 clones, nearly 90% of them seen only once. The sequence was collected from an adult in good health. The starting material was peripheral blood, obtained on day 0 of MenACWY control vaccination.

The CDR3 here is CASSDFMEQYF. The CDR3 coding sequence is TGTGCCAGCAGTGACTTTATGGAGCAGTACTTC. This chain links TRBV27 with TRBJ2-7; D is unclear. CDR3 length: 11 amino acids. V gave up 5 bases and J gave up 7 bases, with 9 bases separating them. CDR1 and CDR2 from the germline V gene are MNHEY and SMNVEV (reference sequence).